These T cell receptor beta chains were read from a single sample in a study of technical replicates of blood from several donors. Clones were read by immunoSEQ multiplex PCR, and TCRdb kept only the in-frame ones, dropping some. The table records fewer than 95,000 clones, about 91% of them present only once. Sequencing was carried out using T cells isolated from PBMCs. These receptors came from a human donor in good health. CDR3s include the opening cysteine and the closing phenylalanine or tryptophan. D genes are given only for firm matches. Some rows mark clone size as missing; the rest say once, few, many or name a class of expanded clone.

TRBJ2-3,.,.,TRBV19,CASSPSPDTQYF,TGTGCCAGTAGTCCCTCCCCAGATACGCAGTATTTT
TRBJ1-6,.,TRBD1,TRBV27,CASSLSGGQGASPLHF,TGTGCCAGCAGTTTATCGGGAGGACAGGGGGCTTCACCCCTCCACTTT
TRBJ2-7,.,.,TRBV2,CASGPGDIPYEQYF,TGTGCCAGCGGCCCAGGGGATATCCCCTACGAGCAGTACTTC
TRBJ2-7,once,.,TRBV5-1,CASSSDMDEQYF,TGCGCCAGCAGCTCGGACATGGACGAGCAGTACTTC
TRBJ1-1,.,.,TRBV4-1,CASSQATVDMNTEAFF,TGCGCCAGCAGCCAAGCGACAGTCGACATGAACACTGAAGCTTTCTTT
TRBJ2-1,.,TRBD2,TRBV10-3,CAIGRLAGDFERNEQFF,TGTGCCATAGGAAGGCTAGCGGGAGACTTCGAGAGGAATGAGCAGTTCTTC
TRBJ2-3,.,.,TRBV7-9,CASSPREEAPDTQYF,TGTGCCAGCAGCCCTAGAGAGGAGGCTCCAGATACGCAGTATTTT
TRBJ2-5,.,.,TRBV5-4,CASSLRPAETQYF,TGTGCCAGCAGCTTGCGGCCAGCGGAGACCCAGTACTTC
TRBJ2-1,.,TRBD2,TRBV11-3,CASSPRSGVKLNEQFF,TGTGCCAGCAGCCCACGGAGCGGGGTTAAGCTTAATGAGCAGTTCTTC
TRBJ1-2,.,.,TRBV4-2,CASSRGNYGYTF,TGTGCCAGCAGCAGGGGGAACTATGGCTACACCTTC
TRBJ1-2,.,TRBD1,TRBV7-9,CASSSTGGTHYGYTF,TGTGCCAGCAGCTCAACAGGGGGCACTCACTATGGCTACACCTTC
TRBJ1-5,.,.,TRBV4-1,CASSQEGRGVNQPQHF,TGCGCCAGCAGCCAAGAGGGAAGGGGCGTTAATCAGCCCCAGCATTTT
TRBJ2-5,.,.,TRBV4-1,CASSPVGGPETQYF,TGCGCCAGCAGCCCAGTCGGGGGGCCTGAGACCCAGTACTTC
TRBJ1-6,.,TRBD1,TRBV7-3,CASSLTGASSYNSPLHF,TGTGCCAGCAGCTTGACAGGGGCAAGCTCCTATAATTCACCCCTCCACTTT
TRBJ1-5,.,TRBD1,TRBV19,CASTKGQGAVDQPQHF,TGTGCCAGCACAAAGGGACAGGGGGCAGTCGATCAGCCCCAGCATTTT
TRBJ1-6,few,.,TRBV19,CASSTGQYSPLHF,TGTGCCAGTAGTACAGGACAGTATTCACCCCTCCACTTT
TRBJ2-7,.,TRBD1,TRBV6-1,CASSETGTGVFYEQYF,TGTGCCAGCAGTGAGACCGGGACAGGGGTTTTCTACGAGCAGTACTTC
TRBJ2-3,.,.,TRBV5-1,CASSRQVRDTQYF,TGCGCCAGCAGCCGACAGGTTCGAGATACGCAGTATTTT
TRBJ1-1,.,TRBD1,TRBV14,CASSRETGITEAFF,TGTGCCAGCAGCCGAGAGACAGGGATCACTGAAGCTTTCTTT
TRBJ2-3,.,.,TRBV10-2,CASVGPAGRDTQYF,TGCGCCAGTGTAGGGCCCGCGGGTAGAGATACGCAGTATTTT
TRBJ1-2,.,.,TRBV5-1,CASRSGGGLSYGYTF,TGCGCCAGCAGGTCTGGGGGCGGCCTAAGCTATGGCTACACCTTC
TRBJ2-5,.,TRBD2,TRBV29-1,CSSSSWLAGQETQYF,TGCAGCTCCTCCTCATGGCTAGCGGGGCAAGAGACCCAGTACTTC
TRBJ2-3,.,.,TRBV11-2,CASSSRRWTDTQYF,TGTGCCAGCAGCTCACGGAGGTGGACAGATACGCAGTATTTT
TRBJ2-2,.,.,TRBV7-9,CASVGGRPGELFF,TGTGCCAGCGTGGGGGGGCGTCCCGGGGAGCTGTTTTTT
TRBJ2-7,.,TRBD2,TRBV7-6,CASSLGREGYEQYF,TGTGCCAGCAGCTTAGGCCGGGAGGGCTACGAGCAGTACTTC
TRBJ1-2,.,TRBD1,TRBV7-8,CASSALRGQDNYGYTF,TGTGCCAGCAGCGCCCTGAGAGGACAGGATAACTATGGCTACACCTTC